Each of the 9 T cell receptor beta chains below was sequenced from the same sample in a study of T cell clones after liver transplantation. Here immunoSEQ multiplex PCR was the method, and the copy in TCRdb shows in-frame clones only, minus some. The repertoire consists of about 45,000 clones, with 85% to 90% occurring once and the leading ten covering 2% to 3%. The specimen comprised CD4+ T cells from blood, sampled 24 months after liver transplant. The origin of the receptors is a human patient who received a liver transplant. Some T cells may originate from the graft donor.

The rearrangement links TRBV6-5 to TRBJ1-1, with D hard to call. Trimming left V 7 bases short and J 2 bases short, with 5 bases between. CDR1 is MNHEY, CDR2 SVGAGI, per germline. The CDR3 is made up of 11 amino acids. CDR3 sequence: CASTGNTEAFF. CDR3 sequence (DNA): TGTGCCAGCACCGGAAACACTGAAGCTTTCTTT.

The chain joins TRBV19 to TRBJ1-1; D gene uncertain. In germline, CDR1 is LNHDA, CDR2 SQIVND (reference sequence). Trimming left V 0 bases short and J 2 bases short, with 7 bases between. The CDR3 extends over 14 amino acids. CDR3: CASSIDRPNTEAFF. For the CDR3, the DNA is TGTGCCAGTAGTATAGATCGACCTAACACTGAAGCTTTCTTT.

This clone was seen a few times. The chain is built from TRBV4-1 and TRBJ2-7; possibly TRBD1 for D (6 bases). CDR1 MGHRA and CDR2 YSYEKL come from the germline V gene. The CDR3 consists of 15 residues. Between the trimmed V and J ends, which lost 1 base and 7 bases, there was a span of 17 bases. The CDR3 nucleotides are TGCGCCAGCAGCCAAGTCCCGGGACAATCCGGGGAGCAGTACTTC. This sequence encodes CASSQVPGQSGEQYF.

This rearrangement joins TRBV11-2 to TRBJ2-1; D remains unclear. CDR1 and CDR2 from the germline V gene are SGHAT and FQNNGV. V lost 2 bases, J lost 8 bases, and 10 bases lay in between. The CDR3 extends over 13 amino acids. This CDR3 reads CASSLWARDEQFF. DNA of the CDR3: TGTGCCAGCAGCTTATGGGCCCGGGATGAGCAGTTCTTC.

Judged by abundance, this clone is medium-sized (0.01 to 0.1%). The chain combines TRBV29-1 with TRBJ1-5; no reliable D call. Germline V gene lookup returns CDR1 SQVTM and CDR2 ANQGSEA. This CDR3 has 15 amino acids. Trimming removed 4 bases from V and 2 bases from J, with 15 bases in between. CDR3 in amino acids: CSVVTLGDGNQPQHF. CDR3 sequence (DNA): TGCAGCGTTGTAACTCTTGGGGATGGCAATCAGCCCCAGCATTTT.

DNA of the CDR3: TGTGCCAGTAGTATAGATGGGACGTACTCCTGGACTAGCGGGAGGGCCAATGAGCAGTTCTTC. It encodes CASSIDGTYSWTSGRANEQFF. The chain is built from TRBV19 and TRBJ2-1, with 15 bases matching TRBD2. The ends lost 0 bases at V and 6 bases at J; junction bases unmatched: 15. The length of the CDR3 is 21 residues. Germline V lookup: CDR1 LNHDA, CDR2 SQIVND (reference sequence).

The genes are TRBV28 and TRBJ2-7; 9 bases are a match to TRBD1. The germline gives CDR1 MDHEN, CDR2 SYDVKM. V dropped 5 bases and J dropped 5; count of bases not matched to a gene: 4. This CDR3 has 13 residues. The CDR3 DNA follows: TGTGCCAGCAGTGAGGGACAGGGTAACGAGCAGTACTTC. Amino acid sequence: CASSEGQGNEQYF.

J is TRBJ2-5 and V is TRBV7-6; 12 bases align to TRBD2. Germline CDR1 SGHVS, CDR2 FNYEAQ. Trimming removed 5 bases from V and 7 bases from J; junction bases left unmatched: 5. This CDR3 has 14 residues. The chain's CDR3 is CASSVPGLAGTQYF. In DNA, the CDR3 is TGTGCCAGCAGCGTACCGGGACTAGCGGGGACCCAGTACTTC.

The chain's CDR3 is CASSDSLATFSYEQYF. The DNA for the CDR3 is TGTGCCAGCAGTGATTCGCTAGCGACCTTCTCCTACGAGCAGTACTTC. V is TRBV6-1 and J is TRBJ2-7; a possible D gene is TRBD2 (6 bases). The ends were cut back, 3 bases at V and 0 bases at J, with 15 bases in the middle. There are 16 residues in the CDR3. From germline, CDR1 is MNHNS and CDR2 SASEGT.